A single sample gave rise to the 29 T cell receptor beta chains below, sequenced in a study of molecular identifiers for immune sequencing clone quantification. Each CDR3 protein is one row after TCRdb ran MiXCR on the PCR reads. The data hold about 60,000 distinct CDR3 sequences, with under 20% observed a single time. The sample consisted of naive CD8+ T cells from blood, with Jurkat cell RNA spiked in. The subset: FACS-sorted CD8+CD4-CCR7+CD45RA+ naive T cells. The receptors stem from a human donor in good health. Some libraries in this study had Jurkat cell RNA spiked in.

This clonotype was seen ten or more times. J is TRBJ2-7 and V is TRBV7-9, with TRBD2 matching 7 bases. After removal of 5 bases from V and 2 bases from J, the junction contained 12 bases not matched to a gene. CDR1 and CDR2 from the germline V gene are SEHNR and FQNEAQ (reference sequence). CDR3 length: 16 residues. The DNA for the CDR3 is TGTGCCAGCAGCCCTACCAGGCGGGAGCAACCCTACGAGCAGTACTTC. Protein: CASSPTRREQPYEQYF.

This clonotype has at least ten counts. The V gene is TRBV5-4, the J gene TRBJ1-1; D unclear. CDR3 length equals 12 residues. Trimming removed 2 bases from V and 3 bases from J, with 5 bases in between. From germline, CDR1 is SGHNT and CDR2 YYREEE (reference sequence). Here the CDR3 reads CASSFHDTEAFF. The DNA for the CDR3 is TGTGCCAGCAGCTTCCACGACACTGAAGCTTTCTTT.

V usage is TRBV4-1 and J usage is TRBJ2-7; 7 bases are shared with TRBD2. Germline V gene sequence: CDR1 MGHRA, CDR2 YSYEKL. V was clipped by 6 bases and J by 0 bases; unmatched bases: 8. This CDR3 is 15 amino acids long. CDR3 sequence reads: CASSQTSLSSYEQYF. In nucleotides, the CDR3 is TGCGCCAGCAGTCAGACTAGCCTGAGCTCCTACGAGCAGTACTTC.

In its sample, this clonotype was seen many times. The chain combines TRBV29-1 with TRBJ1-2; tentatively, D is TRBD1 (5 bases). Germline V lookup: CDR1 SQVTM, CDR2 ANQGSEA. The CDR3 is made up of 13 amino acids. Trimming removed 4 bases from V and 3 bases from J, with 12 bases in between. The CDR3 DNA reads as TGCAGCGTTGTCGCGGACAATCACTATGGCTACACCTTC. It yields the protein CSVVADNHYGYTF.

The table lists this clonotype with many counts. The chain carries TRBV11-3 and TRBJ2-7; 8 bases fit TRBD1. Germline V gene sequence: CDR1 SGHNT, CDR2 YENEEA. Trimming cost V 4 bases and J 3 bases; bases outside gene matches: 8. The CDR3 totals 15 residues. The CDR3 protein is CASSSLPTGDYEQYF. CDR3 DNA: TGTGCCAGCAGCTCGCTCCCGACAGGGGACTACGAGCAGTACTTC.

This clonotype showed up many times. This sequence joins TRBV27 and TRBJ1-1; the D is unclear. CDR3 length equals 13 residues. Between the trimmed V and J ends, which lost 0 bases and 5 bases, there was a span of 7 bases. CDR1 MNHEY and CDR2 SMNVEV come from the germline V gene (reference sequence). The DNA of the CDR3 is TGTGCCAGCAGTTTATCAGGGCAAACTGAAGCTTTCTTT. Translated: CASSLSGQTEAFF.

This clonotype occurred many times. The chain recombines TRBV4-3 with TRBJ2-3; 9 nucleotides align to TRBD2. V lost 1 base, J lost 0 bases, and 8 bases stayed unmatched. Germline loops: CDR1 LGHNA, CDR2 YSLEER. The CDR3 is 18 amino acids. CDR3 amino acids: CASSQAGVAGVSTDTQYF. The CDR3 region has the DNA TGCGCCAGCAGCCAAGCCGGGGTAGCGGGAGTTAGCACAGATACGCAGTATTTT.

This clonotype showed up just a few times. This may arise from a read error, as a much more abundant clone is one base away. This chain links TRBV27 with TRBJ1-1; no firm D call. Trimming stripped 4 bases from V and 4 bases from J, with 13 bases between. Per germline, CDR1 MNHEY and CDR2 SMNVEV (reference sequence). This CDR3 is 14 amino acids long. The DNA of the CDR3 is TGTGCCAGCAGTTCTCCAGAGATGAGCACTGAAGCTTTCTTT. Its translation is CASSSPEMSTEAFF.

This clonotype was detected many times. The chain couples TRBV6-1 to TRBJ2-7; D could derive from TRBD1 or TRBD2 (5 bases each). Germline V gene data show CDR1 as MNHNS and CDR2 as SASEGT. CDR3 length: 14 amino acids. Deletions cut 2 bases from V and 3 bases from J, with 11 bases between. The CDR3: CASSEIGTNYEQYF. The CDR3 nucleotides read TGTGCCAGCAGTGAAATCGGGACCAACTACGAGCAGTACTTC.

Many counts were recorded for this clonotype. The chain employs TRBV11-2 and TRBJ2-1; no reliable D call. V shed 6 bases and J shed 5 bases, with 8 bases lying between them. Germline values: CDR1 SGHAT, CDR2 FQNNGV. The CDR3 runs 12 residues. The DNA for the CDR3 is TGTGCCAGCAGACCTCCAGACAATGAGCAGTTCTTC. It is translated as CASRPPDNEQFF. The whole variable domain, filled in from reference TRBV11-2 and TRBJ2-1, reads EAGVAQSPRYKIIEKRQSVAFWCNPISGHATLYWYQQILGQGPKLLIQFQNNGVVDDSQLPKDRFSAERLKGVDSTLKIQPAKLEDSAVYLCASRPPDNEQFFGPGTRLTVL.

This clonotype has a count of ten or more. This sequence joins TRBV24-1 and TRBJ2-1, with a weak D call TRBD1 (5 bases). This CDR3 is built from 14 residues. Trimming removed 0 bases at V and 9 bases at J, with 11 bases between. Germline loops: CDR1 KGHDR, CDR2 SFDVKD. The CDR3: CATSDLTQGPEQFF. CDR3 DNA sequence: TGTGCCACCAGTGATTTGACCCAGGGTCCTGAGCAGTTCTTC.

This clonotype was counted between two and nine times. Here the CDR3 reads CASRSGGSYGYTF. CDR3 DNA sequence: TGTGCCAGCAGGTCAGGGGGGAGCTATGGCTACACCTTC. This chain links TRBV12-3 or TRBV12-4 with TRBJ1-2; the match to TRBD1 covers 7 bases. This CDR3 has 13 amino acids. V trimming: 6 bases; J trimming: 4 bases; junction bases outside the gene matches: 5.

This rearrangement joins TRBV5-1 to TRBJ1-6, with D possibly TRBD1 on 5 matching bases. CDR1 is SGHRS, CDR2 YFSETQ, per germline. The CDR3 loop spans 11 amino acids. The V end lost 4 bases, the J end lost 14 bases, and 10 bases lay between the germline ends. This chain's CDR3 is CASSPGRSLHF. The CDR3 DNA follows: TGCGCCAGCAGCCCGGGACGGTCCCTCCACTTT.

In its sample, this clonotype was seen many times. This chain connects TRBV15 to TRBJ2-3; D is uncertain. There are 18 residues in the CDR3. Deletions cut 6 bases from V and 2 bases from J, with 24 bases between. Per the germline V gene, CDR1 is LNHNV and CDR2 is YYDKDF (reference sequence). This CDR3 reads CATRAAAGPYEVTDTQYF. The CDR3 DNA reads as TGTGCCACCAGAGCCGCCGCCGGGCCATACGAGGTCACAGATACGCAGTATTTT.

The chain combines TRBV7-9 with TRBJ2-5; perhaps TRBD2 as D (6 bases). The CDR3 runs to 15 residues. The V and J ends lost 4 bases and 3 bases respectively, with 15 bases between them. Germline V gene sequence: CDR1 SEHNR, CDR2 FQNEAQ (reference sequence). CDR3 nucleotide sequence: TGTGCCAGCAGCTCTGCTGGGGCTAGCGAAGAGACCCAGTACTTC. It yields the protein CASSSAGASEETQYF.

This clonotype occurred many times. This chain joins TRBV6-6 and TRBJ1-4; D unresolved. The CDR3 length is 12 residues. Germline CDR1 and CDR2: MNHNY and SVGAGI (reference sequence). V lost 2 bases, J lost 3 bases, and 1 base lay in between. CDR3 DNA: TGTGCCAGCAGTTACGCTAATGAAAAACTGTTTTTT. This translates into CASSYANEKLFF.

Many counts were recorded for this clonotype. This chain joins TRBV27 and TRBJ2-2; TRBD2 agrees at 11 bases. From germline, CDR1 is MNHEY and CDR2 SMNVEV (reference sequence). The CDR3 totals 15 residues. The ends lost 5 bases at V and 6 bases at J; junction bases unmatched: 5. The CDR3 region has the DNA TGTGCCAGCAGTGACGGGACTAGCGGCGCCGGGGAGCTGTTTTTT. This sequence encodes CASSDGTSGAGELFF.

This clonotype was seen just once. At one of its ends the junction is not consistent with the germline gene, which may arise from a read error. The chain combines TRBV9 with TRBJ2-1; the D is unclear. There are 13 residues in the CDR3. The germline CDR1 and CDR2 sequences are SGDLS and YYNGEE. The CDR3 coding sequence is TGTGCCAGTTCCGGCAGAAACTACAATGAGCAGTCCTTC. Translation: CASSGRNYNEQSF.

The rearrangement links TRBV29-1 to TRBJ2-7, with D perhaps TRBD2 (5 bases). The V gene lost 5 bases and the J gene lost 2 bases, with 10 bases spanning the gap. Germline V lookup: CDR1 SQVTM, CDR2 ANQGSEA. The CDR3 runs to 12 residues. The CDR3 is CSVYGLTYEQYF. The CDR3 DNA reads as TGCAGCGTTTATGGACTTACCTACGAGCAGTACTTC.

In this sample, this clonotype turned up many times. CDR3 nucleotide sequence: TGTGCCAGCAGCCCCACCATGGGATTGAACACTGAAGCTTTCTTT. Translated: CASSPTMGLNTEAFF. The V gene is TRBV6-5, the J gene TRBJ1-1; no definite D call. Deletions cut 6 bases from V and 0 bases from J, with 14 bases between. This CDR3 contains 15 residues. The V gene's germline CDR1 is MNHEY and CDR2 SVGAGI.

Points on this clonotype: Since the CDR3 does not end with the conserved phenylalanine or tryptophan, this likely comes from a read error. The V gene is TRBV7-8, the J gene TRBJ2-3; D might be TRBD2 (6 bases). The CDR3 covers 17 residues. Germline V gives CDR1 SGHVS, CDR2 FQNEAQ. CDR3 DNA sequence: TGTGCCAGCAGCCTTAGGGCTTCCATAGCGGACACAGATACACAGTATTCT. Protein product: CASSLRASIADTDTQYS.

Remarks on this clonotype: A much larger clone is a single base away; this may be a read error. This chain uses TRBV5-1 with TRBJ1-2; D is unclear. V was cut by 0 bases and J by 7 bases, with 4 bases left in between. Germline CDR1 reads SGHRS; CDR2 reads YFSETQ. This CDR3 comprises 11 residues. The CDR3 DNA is TGCGCCAGCAGCTTGGATCTTGGCTACACCTTC. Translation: CASSLDLGYTF.

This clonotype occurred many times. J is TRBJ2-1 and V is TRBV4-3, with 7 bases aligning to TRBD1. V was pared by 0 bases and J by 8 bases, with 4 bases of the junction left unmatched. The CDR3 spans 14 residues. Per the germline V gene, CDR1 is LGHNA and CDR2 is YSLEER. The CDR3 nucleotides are TGCGCCAGCAGCCAAGATTCCGGGACAGATGAGCAGTTCTTC. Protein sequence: CASSQDSGTDEQFF.

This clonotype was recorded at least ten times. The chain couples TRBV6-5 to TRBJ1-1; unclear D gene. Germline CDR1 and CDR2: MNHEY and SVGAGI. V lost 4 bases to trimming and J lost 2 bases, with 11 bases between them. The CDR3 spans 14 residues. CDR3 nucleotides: TGTGCCAGCAGTTTCGGTCAGCTAAACACTGAAGCTTTCTTT. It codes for CASSFGQLNTEAFF.

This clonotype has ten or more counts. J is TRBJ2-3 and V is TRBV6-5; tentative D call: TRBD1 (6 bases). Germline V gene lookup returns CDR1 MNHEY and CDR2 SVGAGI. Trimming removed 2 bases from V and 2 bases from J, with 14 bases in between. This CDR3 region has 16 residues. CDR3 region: CASSYNLGGITDTQYF. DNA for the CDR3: TGTGCCAGCAGTTACAATTTAGGGGGTATCACAGATACGCAGTATTTT.

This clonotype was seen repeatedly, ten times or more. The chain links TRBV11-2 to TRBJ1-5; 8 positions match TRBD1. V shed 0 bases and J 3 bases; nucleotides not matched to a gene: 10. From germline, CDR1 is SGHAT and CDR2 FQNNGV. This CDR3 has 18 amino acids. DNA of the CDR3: TGTGCCAGCAGCTTAGAAACCCTCGGACAGGGCCTCAATCAGCCCCAGCATTTT. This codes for CASSLETLGQGLNQPQHF.

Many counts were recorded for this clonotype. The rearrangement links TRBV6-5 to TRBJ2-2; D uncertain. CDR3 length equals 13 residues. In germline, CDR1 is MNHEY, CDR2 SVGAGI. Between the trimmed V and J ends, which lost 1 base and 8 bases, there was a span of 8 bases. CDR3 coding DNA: TGTGCCAGCAGTTACTTTCCCCAGGGGGAGCTGTTTTTT. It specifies CASSYFPQGELFF.

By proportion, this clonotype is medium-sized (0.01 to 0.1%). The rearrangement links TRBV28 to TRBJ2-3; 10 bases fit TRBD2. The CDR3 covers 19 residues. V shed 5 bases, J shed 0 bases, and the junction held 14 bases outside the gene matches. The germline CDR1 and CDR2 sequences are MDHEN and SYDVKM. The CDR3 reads CASSRASGSLRSSTDTQYF. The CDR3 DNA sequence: TGTGCCAGCAGTCGGGCTAGCGGGAGCCTGCGATCTAGCACAGATACGCAGTATTTT. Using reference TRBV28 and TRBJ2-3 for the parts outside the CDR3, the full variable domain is DVKVTQSSRYLVKRTGEKVFLECVQDMDHENMFWYRQDPGLGLRLIYFSYDVKMKEKGDIPEGYSVSREKKERFSLILESASTNQTSMYLCASSRASGSLRSSTDTQYFGPGTRLTVL.

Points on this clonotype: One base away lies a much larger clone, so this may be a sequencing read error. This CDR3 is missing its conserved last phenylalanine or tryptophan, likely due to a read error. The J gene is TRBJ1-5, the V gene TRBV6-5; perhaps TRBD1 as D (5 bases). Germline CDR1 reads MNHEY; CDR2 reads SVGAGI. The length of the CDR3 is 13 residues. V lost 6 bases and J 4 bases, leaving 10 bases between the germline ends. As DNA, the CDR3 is TGTGCCAGCAGCCCGGGACCAAATCAGCCCCAGCATTCT. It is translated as CASSPGPNQPQHS.